Listed here are 21 T cell receptor beta chains from one sample, sequenced in a study of shared clonotypes between healthy human individuals. Measured with immunoSEQ multiplex PCR; TCRdb has only the in-frame clones, and not every one. Found here are 600,000 to 700,000 clones, roughly 73% of them singletons; the top ten hold around 2%. The sequenced material came from memory CD4+ T cells sorted from blood. Regarding subset: CD45RA-negative fraction. Source of these receptors: a woman in her 30s in good health.

This chain uses TRBV5-1 with TRBJ1-3; possibly TRBD1 for D (5 bases). The germline V and J ends were trimmed by 3 bases and 3 bases, with 10 bases remaining between them. The CDR3 extends over 14 amino acids. In germline, CDR1 is SGHRS, CDR2 YFSETQ. CDR3 amino acids: CASSSGTGGNTIYF. CDR3 sequence (DNA): TGCGCCAGCAGCTCTGGGACGGGTGGAAACACCATATATTTT.

The chain joins TRBV14 to TRBJ1-2, with a possible D match to TRBD1 (5 bases). The CDR3 sequence is 15 residues long. Per germline, CDR1 SGHDN and CDR2 FVKESK. V gave up 0 bases and J gave up 7 bases, with 15 bases separating them. The CDR3 region has the DNA TGTGCCAGCAGCCAAGATCTGCTACCGGGGGGTGGCTACACCTTC. Its translation: CASSQDLLPGGGYTF. Complete variable domain (other parts from reference TRBV14 and TRBJ1-2): EAGVTQFPSHSVIEKGQTVTLRCDPISGHDNLYWYRRVMGKEIKFLLHFVKESKQDESGMPNNRFLAERTGGTYSTLKVQPAELEDSGVYFCASSQDLLPGGGYTFGSGTRLTVV.

This chain uses TRBV10-2 with TRBJ2-3, with 7 bases matching TRBD1. The CDR3 spans 14 residues. The ends lost 10 bases at V and 2 bases at J; junction bases unmatched: 9. Germline assignment: CDR1 WSHSY and CDR2 SAAADI. CDR3 amino acids: CATTRGQTTDTQYF. In DNA, the CDR3 is TGCGCCACGACAAGGGGACAGACCACAGATACGCAGTATTTT.

The rearrangement uses TRBV14 and TRBJ2-1; D might be TRBD1 or TRBD2, each matching 5 bases. Germline CDR1 SGHDN, CDR2 FVKESK. This CDR3 has 18 residues. The V end was cut by 0 bases, the J end by 6 bases, with 21 bases between. CDR3 in amino acids: CASSQEKRQGDFFNEQFF. CDR3 sequence (DNA): TGTGCCAGCAGCCAAGAGAAGCGGCAGGGAGATTTCTTCAATGAGCAGTTCTTC.

Comments on this clone: Other nucleotide sequences in the sample specify the same CDR3. The gene calls are TRBV28 and TRBJ2-3; unclear D gene. With 3 bases removed from V and 3 bases from J, the gap between germline ends came to 10 bases. CDR3 length equals 14 residues. The germline V gene has CDR1 MDHEN and CDR2 SYDVKM. The CDR3 DNA reads TGTGCCAGCAGTTTGCGCGGCGGAACAGATACGCAGTATTTT. It yields the protein CASSLRGGTDTQYF. Full variable domain (remainder filled in from reference TRBV28 and TRBJ2-3): DVKVTQSSRYLVKRTGEKVFLECVQDMDHENMFWYRQDPGLGLRLIYFSYDVKMKEKGDIPEGYSVSREKKERFSLILESASTNQTSMYLCASSLRGGTDTQYFGPGTRLTVL.

This chain links TRBV5-1 with TRBJ2-5; TRBD2 aligns across 11 bases. The ends lost 4 bases at V and 2 bases at J; junction bases unmatched: 10. Germline V CDR1 and CDR2: SGHRS, YFSETQ. This CDR3 has 17 residues. CDR3 in amino acids: CASSPGQGLAAQETQYF. The CDR3 DNA follows: TGCGCCAGCAGCCCAGGACAGGGACTAGCGGCACAAGAGACCCAGTACTTC.

J is TRBJ1-1 and V is TRBV15; the D gene is possibly TRBD1 (5 bases). In germline, CDR1 is LNHNV, CDR2 YYDKDF (reference sequence). V dropped 8 bases and J dropped 1 base, with 11 bases sitting between them. The CDR3 spans 13 residues. Here the CDR3 reads CATGAGRNTEAFF. For the CDR3, the DNA is TGTGCCACCGGGGCTGGGAGGAACACTGAAGCTTTCTTT.

This chain uses TRBV2 with TRBJ2-4; 9 bases are a match to TRBD1. The V gene's germline CDR1 is SNHLY and CDR2 FYNNEI. CDR3 size: 14 residues. V lost 5 bases, J lost 6 bases, and 5 bases stayed unmatched. The chain's CDR3 is CASSWGQGLNIQYF. The CDR3 bases are TGTGCCAGCAGTTGGGGACAGGGCCTAAACATTCAGTACTTC. Using reference TRBV2 and TRBJ2-4 for the parts outside the CDR3, the full variable domain is EPEVTQTPSHQVTQMGQEVILRCVPISNHLYFYWYRQILGQKVEFLVSFYNNEISEKSEIFDDQFSVERPDGSNFTLKIRSTKLEDSAMYFCASSWGQGLNIQYFGAGTRLSVL.

This rearrangement joins TRBV5-4 to TRBJ2-7; TRBD2 aligns across 14 bases. The CDR3 has 16 residues. J was trimmed by 0 bases and V by 3 bases; bases with no gene match: 2. Germline V lookup: CDR1 SGHNT, CDR2 YYREEE (reference sequence). CDR3 nucleotides: TGTGCCAGCAGCTGGGGGACTAGCGGGAGCTCCTACGAGCAGTACTTC. It encodes CASSWGTSGSSYEQYF.

For this clone: Distinct nucleotide sequences in the sample also encode this CDR3. The chain carries TRBV5-1 and TRBJ2-1, with a possible D match to TRBD2 (5 bases). CDR3 length: 15 amino acids. Trimming cost V 1 base and J 1 base, with 9 bases left between them. CDR1 and CDR2 from the germline V gene are SGHRS and YFSETQ. The CDR3 DNA reads TGCGCCAGCAGCTTGTCCAGCGGTTCCTACAATGAGCAGTTCTTC. Its protein is CASSLSSGSYNEQFF.

The genes are TRBV10-2 and TRBJ1-1, with a weak D call TRBD1 (5 bases). Germline lookup yields CDR1 WSHSY and CDR2 SAAADI. V dropped 8 bases and J dropped 10 bases, with 14 bases sitting between them. The CDR3 has 11 amino acids. The CDR3 region has the DNA TGCGCCAGCGGTACTGGGGACGGAGCTTTCTTT. Translating it yields CASGTGDGAFF.

To note about this clone: The junction shows a germline mismatch at one end, possibly a read error. The same CDR3 is also encoded by other DNA sequences in this sample. The genes are TRBV5-1 and TRBJ2-3; a weak D match, TRBD2 (5 bases). The CDR3 consists of 15 residues. Germline V gives CDR1 SGHRS, CDR2 YFSETQ. CDR3 loop: CASSQLGLGADTQYF. As DNA, the CDR3 is TGCGCCAGCAGCCAGCTTGGACTGGGCGCCGATACACAGTATTTT.

In the case of this clone: The conserved phenylalanine or tryptophan is not found at the CDR3 terminus, so this likely reflects a read error. The DNA is omitted, as the CDR3 cannot be located on it reliably, and the CDR3 follows TCRdb's listing. The V and J genes are TRBV6-6 and TRBJ1-3; TRBD1, as called in the table, went unchecked against the DNA. Per the germline V gene, CDR1 is MNHNY and CDR2 is SVGAGI (reference sequence). The CDR3 is 8 residues long, ends included. The CDR3 sequence is CASTGPKL.

V is TRBV5-1 and J is TRBJ2-3; TRBD2 aligns across 8 bases. Germline values: CDR1 SGHRS, CDR2 YFSETQ. This CDR3 region has 14 residues. Trimming at V came to 4 bases and at J to 4 bases, leaving 5 bases not matched to a gene. The chain's CDR3 is CASSTSGNADTQYF. The CDR3 nucleotides are TGCGCCAGCAGCACTAGCGGTAATGCAGATACGCAGTATTTT. Using reference TRBV5-1 and TRBJ2-3 for the parts outside the CDR3, the full variable domain is KAGVTQTPRYLIKTRGQQVTLSCSPISGHRSVSWYQQTPGQGLQFLFEYFSETQRNKGNFPGRFSGRQFSNSRSEMNVSTLELGDSALYLCASSTSGNADTQYFGPGTRLTVL.

Of note for this clone: A junction boundary mismatches the germline segment, possibly from a read error. The V gene is TRBV5-1, the J gene TRBJ2-3, with a weak D call TRBD1 (5 bases). Germline CDR1 reads SGHRS; CDR2 reads YFSETQ. This CDR3 contains 15 residues. The CDR3 DNA sequence: TGCGCCAGCAGCTTGGTAGGGGCAAGCACAGATACGCGGTATTTT. Translation gives CASSLVGASTDTRYF.

V usage is TRBV7-9 and J usage is TRBJ1-3; D unresolved. This CDR3 has 16 residues. V shed 3 bases and J shed 1 base, with 13 bases lying between them. Germline CDR1 reads SEHNR; CDR2 reads FQNEAQ (reference sequence). DNA for the CDR3: TGTGCCAGCAGCTTCGGGCAGATCGCTTCTGGAAACACCATATATTTT. Protein: CASSFGQIASGNTIYF.

This clone came up a few times. The chain employs TRBV28 and TRBJ1-3; no reliable D call. The germline CDR1 and CDR2 sequences are MDHEN and SYDVKM. This CDR3 comprises 14 residues. V dropped 3 bases and J dropped 0 bases, with 6 bases sitting between them. In DNA, the CDR3 is TGTGCCAGCAGTTTTCCGTCCTCTGGAAACACCATATATTTT. Its translation is CASSFPSSGNTIYF. Supplemented by reference TRBV28 and TRBJ1-3, the full variable domain reads DVKVTQSSRYLVKRTGEKVFLECVQDMDHENMFWYRQDPGLGLRLIYFSYDVKMKEKGDIPEGYSVSREKKERFSLILESASTNQTSMYLCASSFPSSGNTIYFGEGSWLTVV.

The chain recombines TRBV2 with TRBJ1-1, with D maybe TRBD1 (5 bases). The CDR3 runs to 11 residues. Germline V gives CDR1 SNHLY, CDR2 FYNNEI. V lost 5 bases and J lost 11, with 12 bases in between. The CDR3 region has the DNA TGTGCCAGCAGTTTGACAGCATCGGCTTTCTTT. Protein: CASSLTASAFF.

This chain links TRBV28 with TRBJ1-2; 12 bases are shared with TRBD1. The ends lost 5 bases at V and 0 bases at J; junction bases unmatched: 10. The germline V gene has CDR1 MDHEN and CDR2 SYDVKM. CDR3 length: 18 residues. The CDR3: CASSLHRDRGRTNYGYTF. In nucleotides, the CDR3 is TGTGCCAGCAGTCTCCACCGGGACAGGGGGCGAACTAACTATGGCTACACCTTC.

This clone showed up just a few times. The chain carries TRBV5-4 and TRBJ2-3, with TRBD2 matching 8 bases. Germline V gene sequence: CDR1 SGHNT, CDR2 YYREEE (reference sequence). J was trimmed by 5 bases and V by 4 bases; bases with no gene match: 6. The CDR3 consists of 14 residues. The CDR3 is CASSPAGVGDTQYF. The CDR3 nucleotides are TGTGCCAGCAGCCCAGCGGGAGTTGGAGATACGCAGTATTTT.

The chain couples TRBV5-1 to TRBJ1-4; 9 bases agree with TRBD1. Germline values: CDR1 SGHRS, CDR2 YFSETQ. J lost 5 bases, V lost 4 bases, and 9 bases had no gene match. CDR3 length: 16 residues. CDR3 nucleotides: TGCGCCAGCAGCCCGGGCCCCGGACAGGGGAATGAAAAACTGTTTTTT. This codes for CASSPGPGQGNEKLFF.